Shown below are 30 T cell receptor beta chains from a single sample sequenced in a study of beta chain features in type 1 diabetes. Reverse transcription of all isolated RNA meant that expressed TCRB transcripts were sequenced. TCRdb's table, derived via immunoSEQ multiplex PCR, lists solely in-frame clones and lacks some. Of about 340,000 clones in the sample, less than 9.5% were seen once. The sample taken for sequencing was central memory CD4+ T cells from blood. These receptors came from a woman aged 18-29 years in good health.

This clone was picked up a small number of times. This chain connects TRBV7-9 to TRBJ2-5; D gene ambiguous. The CDR3 runs to 14 residues. Germline CDR1 SEHNR, CDR2 FQNEAQ (reference sequence). V was clipped by 0 bases and J by 5 bases, with 10 bases between them. CDR3 in DNA: TGTGCCAGCAGCTTAGCGACAAGTATGGAGACCCAGTACTTC. It codes for CASSLATSMETQYF. The full variable domain, rest sourced from reference TRBV7-9 and TRBJ2-5, is DTGVSQNPRHKITKRGQNVTFRCDPISEHNRLYWYRQTLGQGPEFLTYFQNEAQLEKSRLLSDRFSAERPKGSFSTLEIQRTEQGDSAMYLCASSLATSMETQYFGPGTRLLVL.

This rearrangement joins TRBV15 to TRBJ1-2; D ambiguous. The CDR3 is 15 amino acids. Germline values: CDR1 LNHNV, CDR2 YYDKDF (reference sequence). Trimming left V 0 bases short and J 3 bases short, with 11 bases between. As DNA, the CDR3 is TGTGCCACCAGCAGAGAAACTTCAGCATACTATGGCTACACCTTC. Amino acids: CATSRETSAYYGYTF.

This clone was counted only a few times. The chain recombines TRBV13 with TRBJ2-5; 9 bases map to TRBD1. The assigned J gene may be wrong: the sequence end matches TRBJ2-7 better. The CDR3 runs 14 residues. Germline lookup yields CDR1 PRHDT and CDR2 FYEKMQ (reference sequence). CDR3 in amino acids: CASSRGTGRYEQYF. CDR3 bases: TGTGCCAGCAGCCGCGGGACAGGGAGGTACGAGCAGTACTTC.

CDR3 nucleotides: TGTGCCAGCAGGGCAGCCTGGATAGGGGGGGAGACCCAGTACTTC. Its translation: CASRAAWIGGETQYF. The chain uses TRBV6-1 and TRBJ2-5, with D possibly being TRBD1 or TRBD2 (6 bases each). V lost 6 bases to trimming and J lost 5 bases, with 19 bases between them. CDR3 length: 15 residues. Germline V gene lookup returns CDR1 MNHNS and CDR2 SASEGT.

The rearrangement uses TRBV4-2 and TRBJ2-3; TRBD2 aligns across 8 bases. Germline V lookup: CDR1 LGHNA, CDR2 YNFKEQ. CDR3 length equals 16 residues. The V gene end was trimmed by 2 bases and the J gene end by 1 base; junction bases not matched to a gene: 5. The CDR3 nucleotides read TGTGCCAGCAGCCAACAACCGGGACTAGGCACAGATACGCAGTATTTT. Its protein is CASSQQPGLGTDTQYF.

The chain employs TRBV28 and TRBJ1-2; TRBD1 might be the D (5 bases). CDR3 length: 14 amino acids. In germline, CDR1 is MDHEN, CDR2 SYDVKM. The V end was cut by 5 bases, the J end by 4 bases, with 14 bases between. CDR3 nucleotides: TGTGCCAGCAGTGGGACTCTTCGCTCCTATGGCTACACCTTC. Amino acid sequence: CASSGTLRSYGYTF.

In the case of this clone: This sample includes further DNA sequences coding for the same CDR3. DNA of the CDR3: TGTGCCAGCAGCCTCGTAGCGACAGATACGCAGTATTTT. Translation gives CASSLVATDTQYF. This chain joins TRBV5-4 and TRBJ2-3; D perhaps matches TRBD2 (5 bases). The length of the CDR3 is 13 residues. Trimming left V 4 bases short and J 3 bases short, with 9 bases between. Germline CDR1 SGHNT, CDR2 YYREEE (reference sequence). Together with reference TRBV5-4 and TRBJ2-3, the CDR3 gives the full variable domain: ETGVTQSPTHLIKTRGQQVTLRCSSQSGHNTVSWYQQALGQGPQFIFQYYREEENGRGNFPPRFSGLQFPNYSSELNVNALELDDSALYLCASSLVATDTQYFGPGTRLTVL.

Points on this clone: This sequence may be a read error, since a much larger clone differs from it by one base. This chain joins TRBV9 and TRBJ1-3, with D perhaps TRBD1 (6 bases). CDR1 is SGDLS and CDR2 is YYNGEE in the germline V gene. V lost 0 bases and J 0 bases, leaving 10 bases between the germline ends. The CDR3 is made up of 16 amino acids. CDR3 residues: CASSVGDRPSGNTIYF. As DNA, the CDR3 is TGTGCCAGCAGCGTAGGTGACAGGCCCTCTGGAAACACCATATATTTT.

This clone was recorded at least ten times. The DNA for the CDR3 is TGTGCCAGCAGTGCCGTATATGAGCAGTTCTTC. This gives the protein CASSAVYEQFF. The chain is built from TRBV2 and TRBJ2-1; no clear D. V was cut by 4 bases and J by 8 bases, with 6 bases left in between. Germline V gene data show CDR1 as SNHLY and CDR2 as FYNNEI. CDR3 length equals 11 residues. Full variable domain (rest looked up from reference TRBV2 and TRBJ2-1): EPEVTQTPSHQVTQMGQEVILRCVPISNHLYFYWYRQILGQKVEFLVSFYNNEISEKSEIFDDQFSVERPDGSNFTLKIRSTKLEDSAMYFCASSAVYEQFFGPGTRLTVL.

The chain employs TRBV28 and TRBJ2-3; 9 nucleotides align to TRBD2. The junction had 3 bases not matched to a gene; V was cut back by 2 bases and J by 3 bases. CDR1 MDHEN and CDR2 SYDVKM come from the germline V gene. CDR3 size: 15 residues. DNA for the CDR3: TGTGCCAGCAGTTTAGTGACTAGCGGAACAGATACGCAGTATTTT. This sequence encodes CASSLVTSGTDTQYF.

The sample holds a few counts of this clone. The CDR3 DNA is TGTGCCAGCAGCTCCCGGGACCACGAGCAGTACTTC. Its translation: CASSSRDHEQYF. The chain employs TRBV7-6 and TRBJ2-7; D possibly matches TRBD1 or TRBD2 (5 bases each). The germline V gene has CDR1 SGHVS and CDR2 FNYEAQ. The CDR3 sequence is 12 residues long. Trimming took 4 bases from V and 5 from J, leaving 9 bases between them.

The chain has TRBV5-6 and TRBJ2-1; D may be TRBD2 (7 bases). V lost 4 bases and J 5 bases, leaving 16 bases between the germline ends. From germline, CDR1 is SGHDT and CDR2 YYEEEE. The CDR3 sequence is 15 residues long. The CDR3 reads CASSPGGRVDNEQFF. In DNA, the CDR3 is TGTGCCAGCAGCCCCGGGGGGCGGGTAGACAATGAGCAGTTCTTC.

CDR3 bases: TGTGCCAGTAGTAGTTTTGGACAGGCCCAGCCCCAGCATTTT. It is translated as CASSSFGQAQPQHF. This rearrangement joins TRBV19 to TRBJ1-5, with 7 bases lining up with TRBD1. The CDR3 is 14 amino acids. Looked up from germline, CDR1 is LNHDA and CDR2 is SQIVND (reference sequence). After removal of 4 bases from V and 7 bases from J, the junction contained 7 bases not matched to a gene.

The chain joins TRBV18 to TRBJ2-5, with D possibly TRBD2 on 5 matching bases. Germline CDR1 KGHSH, CDR2 LQKENI. CDR3 size: 13 residues. Trimming shortened V by 6 bases and J by 1 base, and 9 bases separated the two germline ends. The CDR3 reads CASSRTPQETQYF. The CDR3 DNA sequence: TGTGCCAGCTCGAGGACTCCCCAAGAGACCCAGTACTTC.

The chain links TRBV18 to TRBJ2-1; 15 nucleotides align to TRBD2. Germline V lookup: CDR1 KGHSH, CDR2 LQKENI. The ends lost 3 bases at V and 9 bases at J; junction bases unmatched: 12. The CDR3 length is 18 residues. The CDR3 reads CASSPGLAGGTLSPEQFF. In DNA, the CDR3 is TGTGCCAGCTCACCGGGACTAGCGGGAGGTACCCTTTCCCCTGAGCAGTTCTTC.

The chain has TRBV5-6 and TRBJ2-5; 12 bases align to TRBD2. From germline, CDR1 is SGHDT and CDR2 YYEEEE. The V segment lost 4 bases and the J segment 5 bases; nucleotides outside the gene matches: 6. The CDR3 extends over 15 amino acids. The CDR3 nucleotides are TGTGCCAGCAGCCCCCTAGCGGGAGGGACCGAGACCCAGTACTTC. This sequence encodes CASSPLAGGTETQYF. Based on the CDR3 plus reference TRBV5-6 and TRBJ2-5, the full variable domain is DAGVTQSPTHLIKTRGQQVTLRCSPKSGHDTVSWYQQALGQGPQFIFQYYEEEERQRGNFPDRFSGHQFPNYSSELNVNALLLGDSALYLCASSPLAGGTETQYFGPGTRLLVL.

This clone has more than one count but fewer than ten. This rearrangement joins TRBV7-8 to TRBJ2-5; 11 nucleotides match TRBD2. Germline V gene sequence: CDR1 SGHVS, CDR2 FQNEAQ. With V trimmed by 5 bases and J by 12 bases, 5 bases remained unmatched. The CDR3 runs to 12 residues. CDR3 DNA: TGTGCCAGCAGCCTAGAGACTAGCGGGAAGTACTTC. Translation: CASSLETSGKYF. Combining the CDR3 with reference TRBV7-8 and TRBJ2-5 gives the whole variable domain GAGVSQSPRYKVAKRGQDVALRCDPISGHVSLFWYQQALGQGPEFLTYFQNEAQLDKSGLPSDRFFAERPEGSVSTLKIQRTQQEDSAVYLCASSLETSGKYFGPGTRLLVL.

This sequence joins TRBV7-2 and TRBJ2-1; the D gene is possibly TRBD1 (5 bases). The V end was cut by 3 bases, the J end by 14 bases, with 14 bases between. The CDR3 is made up of 12 amino acids. The germline CDR1 and CDR2 sequences are SGHTA and FQGNSA. The CDR3: CASSLGLGREFF. The CDR3 DNA follows: TGTGCCAGCAGCTTGGGGCTAGGTAGGGAGTTCTTC.

This clone turned up a few times. The rearrangement links TRBV5-4 to TRBJ1-5; TRBD1 is a possible D gene (5 bases). Germline V gene sequence: CDR1 SGHNT, CDR2 YYREEE (reference sequence). The CDR3 consists of 15 residues. V was clipped by 0 bases and J by 4 bases, with 11 bases between them. CDR3: CASSLDAGPNQPQHF. The CDR3 coding sequence is TGTGCCAGCAGCTTGGATGCAGGGCCGAATCAGCCCCAGCATTTT.

On this clone: The junction shows a germline mismatch at one end, possibly a read error. The V call is TRBV4-2, the J call TRBJ2-7, with TRBD1 as a possible D gene (6 bases). CDR1 LGHNA and CDR2 YNFKEQ come from the germline V gene. This CDR3 comprises 17 residues. In DNA form, the CDR3 reads TGTGCCAGCAGCCAATTAGGCGGGCAGGGGCAAGGACGGGGTCTAAACTTC. Encoded protein: CASSQLGGQGQGRGLNF.

This clone was picked up a small number of times. The V gene is TRBV10-3, the J gene TRBJ1-4, with TRBD1 as a possible D gene (6 bases). The V gene lost 0 bases and the J gene lost 10 bases, with 12 bases spanning the gap. The CDR3 runs 14 residues. In germline, CDR1 is ENHRY, CDR2 SYGVKD. Here the CDR3 DNA reads TGTGCCATCAGTGAGTCGGGGGGCACTGGAAAACTGTTTTTT. Protein product: CAISESGGTGKLFF.

This clone occurred a few times. CDR3 bases: TGTGCCAGCAGCCCAACAGGGGGGACCTACAATGAGCAGTTCTTC. Translation gives CASSPTGGTYNEQFF. This rearrangement joins TRBV5-4 to TRBJ2-1, with 8 bases that match TRBD1. Trimming at V came to 4 bases and at J to 2 bases, leaving 5 bases not matched to a gene. Per germline, CDR1 SGHNT and CDR2 YYREEE (reference sequence). The CDR3 is made up of 15 amino acids.

This sequence joins TRBV27 and TRBJ2-3; no clear D gene. The CDR3 runs 11 residues. Germline V gene lookup returns CDR1 MNHEY and CDR2 SMNVEV (reference sequence). Trimming took 5 bases from V and 8 from J, leaving 8 bases between them. Here the CDR3 DNA reads TGTGCCAGCAGTGGGCGTTTTACGCAGTATTTT. This encodes CASSGRFTQYF.

This clone was seen ten or more times. The rearrangement uses TRBV19 and TRBJ2-1; 8 bases align to TRBD2. V was pared by 6 bases and J by 9 bases, with 7 bases of the junction left unmatched. The CDR3 is 13 amino acids. CDR1 and CDR2 (germline): LNHDA, SQIVND (reference sequence). In DNA form, the CDR3 reads TGTGCCAGTAGCCCGGGAGGGCCTGTTGAGCAGTTCTTC. Translating it yields CASSPGGPVEQFF. The variable domain in full, with the rest retrieved from reference TRBV19 and TRBJ2-1, is DGGITQSPKYLFRKEGQNVTLSCEQNLNHDAMYWYRQDPGQGLRLIYYSQIVNDFQKGDIAEGYSVSREKKESFPLTVTSAQKNPTAFYLCASSPGGPVEQFFGPGTRLTVL.

This clone was seen a few times. The V and J genes are TRBV11-1 and TRBJ2-1, with D possibly TRBD2 on 6 matching bases. The CDR3 loop spans 15 amino acids. Germline CDR1 and CDR2: SGHAT and FQDESV (reference sequence). V lost 3 bases and J 5 bases, leaving 14 bases between the germline ends. CDR3: CASSFGLPGNNEQFF. The CDR3 nucleotides read TGTGCCAGCAGCTTTGGACTACCCGGGAACAATGAGCAGTTCTTC. The whole variable domain, remainder taken from reference TRBV11-1 and TRBJ2-1, is EAEVAQSPRYKITEKSQAVAFWCDPISGHATLYWYRQILGQGPELLVQFQDESVVDDSQLPKDRFSAERLKGVDSTLKIQPAELGDSAMYLCASSFGLPGNNEQFFGPGTRLTVL.

In regard to this clone: Other DNA sequences of this sample code for an identical CDR3. The chain uses TRBV7-2 and TRBJ2-5, with no clear D. Trimming left V 3 bases short and J 0 bases short, with 2 bases between. The CDR3 is 12 residues long. Germline values: CDR1 SGHTA, CDR2 FQGNSA. The CDR3 coding sequence is TGTGCCAGCAGCTTTAACCAAGAGACCCAGTACTTC. The encoded protein is CASSFNQETQYF.

This clone was counted only a few times. The V gene is TRBV7-8, the J gene TRBJ2-5; TRBD1 might be the D (6 bases). The V end was cut by 5 bases, the J end by 0 bases, with 13 bases between. The CDR3 totals 15 residues. The V gene's germline CDR1 is SGHVS and CDR2 FQNEAQ. CDR3 loop: CASSQGSGYQETQYF. CDR3 nucleotides: TGTGCCAGCAGCCAGGGGTCCGGGTACCAAGAGACCCAGTACTTC.

This clone has more than one count but fewer than ten. The CDR3 DNA sequence: TGTGCCAGCAGTTACGGGGTCCAGTACGAGCAGTACTTC. Its protein is CASSYGVQYEQYF. V usage is TRBV6-5 and J usage is TRBJ2-7; D is undetermined. Trimming pared 2 bases from V and 4 bases from J, leaving 9 bases between. The CDR3 consists of 13 residues. CDR1 is MNHEY and CDR2 is SVGAGI in the germline V gene.

In its sample, this clone was seen many times. This chain connects TRBV19 to TRBJ2-1; D gene uncertain. CDR3 length: 13 residues. Per germline, CDR1 LNHDA and CDR2 SQIVND (reference sequence). Trimming removed 6 bases from V and 5 bases from J, with 11 bases in between. DNA of the CDR3: TGTGCCAGTAGAAGGACGGACCACAATGAGCAGTTCTTC. It is translated as CASRRTDHNEQFF.

The chain employs TRBV6-1 and TRBJ2-1, with 10 bases lining up with TRBD2. The CDR3 is 16 residues long. Unmatched junction bases numbered 3, after V lost 2 bases and J lost 2 bases. The V gene's germline CDR1 is MNHNS and CDR2 SASEGT. CDR3 in amino acids: CASSEILAGAYNEQFF. DNA of the CDR3: TGTGCCAGCAGTGAAATCCTAGCGGGAGCCTACAATGAGCAGTTCTTC.